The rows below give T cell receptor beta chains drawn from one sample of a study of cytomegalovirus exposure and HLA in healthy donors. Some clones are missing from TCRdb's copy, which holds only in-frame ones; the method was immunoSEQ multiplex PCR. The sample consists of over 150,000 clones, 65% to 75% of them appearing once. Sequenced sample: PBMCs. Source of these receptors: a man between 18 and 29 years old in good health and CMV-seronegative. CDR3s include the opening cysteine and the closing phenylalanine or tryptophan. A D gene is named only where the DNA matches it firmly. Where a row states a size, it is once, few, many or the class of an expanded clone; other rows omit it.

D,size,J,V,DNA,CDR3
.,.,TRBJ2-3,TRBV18,TGTGCCAGCTCTTCCCGCGGGCAGGGCACAGATACGCAGTATTTT,CASSSRGQGTDTQYF
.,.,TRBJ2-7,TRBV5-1,TGCGCCAGCAGCTTCGGGGTTGCGTACGAGCAGTACTTC,CASSFGVAYEQYF
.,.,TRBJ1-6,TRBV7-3,TGTGCCAGCAGCTTCGGGGGAAGCCATTCACCCCTCCACTTT,CASSFGGSHSPLHF
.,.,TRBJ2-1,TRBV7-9,TGTGCCAGCAGCCGAGTGGGTGCGGGGTGGCGTATGGATGAGCAGTTCTTC,CASSRVGAGWRMDEQFF
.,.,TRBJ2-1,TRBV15,TGTGCCATCAGCAGAGAACTGAGCGAATACAATGAGCAGTTCTTC,CAISRELSEYNEQFF
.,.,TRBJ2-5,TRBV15,TGTGCCACCAGCGGCAGGGGATTGGAGACCCAGTACTTC,CATSGRGLETQYF
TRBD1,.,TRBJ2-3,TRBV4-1,TGCGCCAGCAGCCCATTGGGGACAGGGGGTACTACAGATACGCAGTATTTT,CASSPLGTGGTTDTQYF
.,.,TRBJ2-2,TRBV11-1,TGTGCCAGCAGCTCGATCTCCCGGGAAGCACACACCGGGGAGCTGTTTTTT,CASSSISREAHTGELFF
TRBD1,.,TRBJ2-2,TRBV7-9,TGTGCCAGCAGCCGCATACAGGGGTCGAACACCGGGGAGCTGTTTTTT,CASSRIQGSNTGELFF
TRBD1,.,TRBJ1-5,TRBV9,TGTGCCAGCAGCCAAGGGGCGGGACAGAATCAGCCCCAGCATTTT,CASSQGAGQNQPQHF
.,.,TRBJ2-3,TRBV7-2,TGTGCCAGCAGCTTAGCGTCACGGGAGGATACGCAGTATTTT,CASSLASREDTQYF
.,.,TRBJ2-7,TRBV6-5,TGTGCCAGCAGTTACTCGGACAGCGGTTTCTACGAGCAGTACTTC,CASSYSDSGFYEQYF
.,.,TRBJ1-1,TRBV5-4,TGTGCCAGCAGCTTGGGTAGAGGTACTGAAGCTTTCTTT,CASSLGRGTEAFF
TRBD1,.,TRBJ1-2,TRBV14,TGTGCCAGCAGCCAGACCGGGACAGGGCCCATTGGCTACACCTTC,CASSQTGTGPIGYTF
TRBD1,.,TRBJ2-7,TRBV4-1,TGCGCCAGCAGCCTTCACCGGGACAGGGTCTACGAGCAGTACTTC,CASSLHRDRVYEQYF
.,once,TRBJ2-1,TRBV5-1,TGCGCCAGCAGCTTCCAATCCTACAATGAGCAGTTCTTC,CASSFQSYNEQFF
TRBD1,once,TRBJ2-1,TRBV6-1,TGTGCCAGCAGTGCCCGGACAGGGTACGATAAGCAGTTCTTC,CASSARTGYDKQFF
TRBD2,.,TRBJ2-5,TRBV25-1,TGTGCCAGCAGTCACCGCAGCGGGGGGGAAGAGACCCAGTACTTC,CASSHRSGGEETQYF
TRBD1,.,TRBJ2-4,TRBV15,TGTGCCACCAGCAAGGACAGGGGGGGTGTCCACATTCAGTACTTC,CATSKDRGGVHIQYF
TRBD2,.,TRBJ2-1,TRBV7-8,TGTGCCAGCAGCTTAGAGATGGTAGCGGGGGGGGTGGAGCAGTTCTTC,CASSLEMVAGGVEQFF
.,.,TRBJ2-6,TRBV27,TGTGCCAGCAGTCCCTCCGACACCATCTCTGGGGCCAACGGCCTGACTTTC,CASSPSDTISGANGLTF
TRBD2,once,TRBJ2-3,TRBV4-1,TGCGCCAGCAGCCAAGAGGCTAGCGGGGCTCTCACAGATACGCAGTATTTT,CASSQEASGALTDTQYF
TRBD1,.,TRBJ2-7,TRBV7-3,TGTGCCAGCAGCCCCGGCAGGGGGCCCTACGAGCAGTACTTC,CASSPGRGPYEQYF
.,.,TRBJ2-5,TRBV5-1,TGCGCCAGCAGCAACCCTCAAGGCGGCGAGACCCAGTACTTC,CASSNPQGGETQYF
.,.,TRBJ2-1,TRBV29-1,TGCAGCGTTGAAGGACTAGTCCAAAACAATGAGCAGTTCTTC,CSVEGLVQNNEQFF
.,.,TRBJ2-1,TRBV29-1,TGCAGCGTTGAAGGCAGGTCCTCCTACAATGAGCAGTTCTTC,CSVEGRSSYNEQFF
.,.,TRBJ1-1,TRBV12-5,TGTGCTAGTGGTTTGGGGATAGGCGGTAAGGCTTTCTTT,CASGLGIGGKAFF
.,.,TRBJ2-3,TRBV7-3,TGTGCCAGCAGCTTGGCAGGGGCCGATACGCAGTATTTT,CASSLAGADTQYF
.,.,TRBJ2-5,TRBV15,TGTGCCACCAGCAGAATTTACAGGGTCCAGCAAGAGACCCAGTACTTC,CATSRIYRVQQETQYF
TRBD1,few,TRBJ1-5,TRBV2,TGTGCCAGCAGGGGTTTCGCGACAGGGGGCTCGAATCAGCCCCAGCATTTT,CASRGFATGGSNQPQHF
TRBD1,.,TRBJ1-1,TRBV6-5,TGTGCCAGCAGTTACGGGGGACAGGGGACTGAAGCTTTCTTT,CASSYGGQGTEAFF
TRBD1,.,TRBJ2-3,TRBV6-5,TGTGCCAGCAGTCCCAGGACAGGGGGCACAGATACGCAGTATTTT,CASSPRTGGTDTQYF
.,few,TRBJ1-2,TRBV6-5,TGTGCCAGCAGTTACTCGCCCCAGGGGAATATCGGCTACACCTTC,CASSYSPQGNIGYTF
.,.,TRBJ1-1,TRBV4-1,TGCGCCAGCAGCCAAGCCTGGGGGCGGACTGAAGCTTTCTTT,CASSQAWGRTEAFF
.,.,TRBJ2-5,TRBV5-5,TGTGCCAGCAGCTTATTAGAAGAGACCCAGTACTTC,CASSLLEETQYF
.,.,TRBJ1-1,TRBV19,TGTGCCAGTTTTACAGGCAGTTGGACTGAAGCTTTCTTT,CASFTGSWTEAFF
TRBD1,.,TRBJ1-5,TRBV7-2,TGTGCCAGCAGCTTAGATGACAGGGGCCATCAGCCCCAGCATTTT,CASSLDDRGHQPQHF
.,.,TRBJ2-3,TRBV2,TGTGCCAGCAGTGAATTAGTTGGGGGGGCCAGAGGTACGCAGTATTTT,CASSELVGGARGTQYF
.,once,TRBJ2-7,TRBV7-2,TGTGCCAGCAGCTTAGCAGGGGGTAGATACGAGCAGTACTTC,CASSLAGGRYEQYF
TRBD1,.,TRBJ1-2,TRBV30,TGTGCCTGGAGTGTACCAGACAGGGAGTCGTATGGCTACACCTTC,CAWSVPDRESYGYTF
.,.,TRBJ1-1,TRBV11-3,TGTGCCAGCAGCTTAGAGGGTGGCGGGGACACTGAAGCTTTCTTT,CASSLEGGGDTEAFF
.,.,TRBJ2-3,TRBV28,TGTGCCACAAGGACTACTTTCACAGATACGCAGTATTTT,CATRTTFTDTQYF
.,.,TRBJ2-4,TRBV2,TGTGCCAGCAGTGAAGCGCTTGGACACCAAAACATTCAGTACTTC,CASSEALGHQNIQYF
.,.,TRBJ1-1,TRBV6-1,TGTGCCAGCAGTAGCCGGACAGCGCCGAACACTGAAGCTTTCTTT,CASSSRTAPNTEAFF
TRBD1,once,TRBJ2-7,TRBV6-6,TGTGCCAGCAGACCACGACAGGGGAGGTACGAGCAGTACTTC,CASRPRQGRYEQYF
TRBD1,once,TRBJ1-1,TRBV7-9,TGTGCCAGCAGCTGGGACGGACAGGGGGGCACTGAAGCTTTCTTT,CASSWDGQGGTEAFF
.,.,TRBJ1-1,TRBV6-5,TGTGCCAGCAGTTACGGAGGTCTTCTCACTGAAGCTTTCTTT,CASSYGGLLTEAFF
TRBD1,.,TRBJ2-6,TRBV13,TGTGCCAGCAGCCCCCCGGGACAGGGGGTGTCTGGGGCCAACGTCCTGACTTTC,CASSPPGQGVSGANVLTF
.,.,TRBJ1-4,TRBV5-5,TGTGCCAGCAGCTTGAACCCGACAGCCAGTAATGAAAAACTGTTTTTT,CASSLNPTASNEKLFF